The T cell receptor beta chain under discussion was sequenced for a study of beta chain features in type 1 diabetes. Study-level information: Cell yields, gender and age were similar in healthy donors and patients.

CDR3 length equals 16 residues. V was clipped by 5 bases and J by 1 base; unmatched bases: 8. CDR1 and CDR2 (germline): SGHVS, FNYEAQ. Per donor, one heparinised blood draw averaged approximately 120 mL. In regard to this clone: Its antigen is not known.

General study points: People with Type 1 diabetes carried modestly yet significantly shorter TCRB CDR3s in all four CD4+ subsets. A cDNA-based sequencing approach could over-represent cells with high TCR expression.

Of the isolated RNA, all was reverse transcribed, and so the sequenced material was expressed TCRB transcripts. Some clones are missing from TCRdb's copy, which holds only in-frame ones; the method was immunoSEQ multiplex PCR. The table has roughly 450,000 clones, about 10% seen once. V and J are TRBV7-6 and TRBJ2-3, with 8 nucleotides matching TRBD1. This TCR was sampled from a woman younger than 30 in good health. Specimen: naive CD4+ T cells from blood. CDR3 bases: TGTGCCAGCAGCACCTGGACAGGGCTGGGCACAGATACGCAGTATTTT. This sequence encodes CASSTWTGLGTDTQYF.